What follows describes a single T cell receptor (beta chain). The data belong to a study of shared clonotypes between healthy human individuals. Naive CD8 cells comprised CD45RO-negative, CCR7-positively selected cells, excluding terminally differentiated effector memory CD45RA+ cells. The repertoire was sequenced with immunoSEQ multiplex PCR; TCRdb's copy has only in-frame clones and lacks some. The sample yields around 600,000 clones, 85% to 95% seen once. The V end was cut by 0 bases, the J end by 1 base, with 10 bases between. From germline, CDR1 is LGHNA and CDR2 YNFKEQ. This CDR3 region has 16 residues.

The sequencing sample was made of naive CD8+ T cells sorted from blood. The TCR originated in a woman aged 25 to 45 in good health. This chain connects TRBV4-2 to TRBJ2-4, with D possibly being TRBD1 (5 bases). CDR3 in DNA: TGTGCCAGCAGCCAAGAGGGCAGGGCGGCCAAAAACATTCAGTACTTC. The encoded protein is CASSQEGRAAKNIQYF.